Listed here is a single TCR beta chain. Its cognate antigen is unknown. The data originate from a study of T-cell reconstitution after alpha-beta-depleted transplantation in children. Molecular barcoding with unique molecular identifiers was used for the TCRbeta library. TCRdb recomputed calls from the PCR reads with MiXCR, one row per CDR3 protein. The sample records about 540,000 distinct CDR3 sequences, more than 20% being singletons. V lost 6 bases to trimming and J lost 7 bases, with 12 bases between them. The CDR3 runs 13 residues. Notes on the study in general: Surviving recipient cells, namely T cells and thymic progenitors, were the source of high day-60 TCRbeta diversity in some patients. Fresh T-cell production supplied most of the T-cell counts and diversity seen one year after transplant. Approximately two months post-transplant, alpha-beta T cells reportedly originated from several hundred expanded graft clones.

The origin of this receptor is a boy under two years old with Wiskott-Aldrich syndrome, due to receive a stem cell transplant. The sequencing used PBMCs, collected before TCRalphabeta/CD19-depleted stem cell transplant. V usage is TRBV12-3 or TRBV12-4 and J usage is TRBJ1-4, with D possibly matching TRBD1 (5 bases). In DNA form, the CDR3 reads TGTGCCAGCAGCCAGGGACGAGGTGAAAAACTGTTTTTT. Its translation is CASSQGRGEKLFF.